This T cell receptor (beta chain) came from a study of molecular identifiers for immune sequencing clone quantification. Regarding the study as a whole: Naive cells had under 1% of molecules in clones above 20 RNA copies, effectors over 98%. Spiked Jurkat TCR RNA equivalent to one cell was reportedly detectable in approximately 1 million naive cells.

TCRdb reanalysed the PCR reads using MiXCR and keeps one entry per CDR3 protein. This repertoire shows about half a million distinct CDR3 sequences, around 23% found once; its top ten account for 0.7% to 0.9%. This clonotype has a handful of counts. Its antigen is as yet unknown. From germline, CDR1 is LNHDA and CDR2 SQIVND (reference sequence). The V end was cut by 7 bases, the J end by 3 bases, with 13 bases between. This CDR3 spans 13 amino acids. The sequence derives from a human donor in good health. Some libraries in this study had Jurkat cell RNA spiked in. Source material: naive CD8+ T cells from blood, with Jurkat cell RNA spiked in. The subset is: FACS-sorted CD8+CD4-CCR7+CD45RA+ naive T cells. The chain joins TRBV19 to TRBJ2-7; perhaps TRBD1 as D (5 bases). DNA of the CDR3: TGTGCCAGTACTTCAGGGATCAACTACGAGCAGTACTTC. Protein: CASTSGINYEQYF.